This T cell receptor (beta chain) was retrieved from a study of cytomegalovirus exposure and HLA in healthy donors. This clone was seen only once. Its antigen is as yet unknown. Notes on the study in general: What TCR beta sequences reportedly achieved was accurate prediction of HLA-A and HLA-B alleles in most subjects. As confirmed in vitro, a few CMV-associated chains were specific for CMV antigens. The later analysis indicated that the majority of CMV-associated TCR beta chains appeared HLA-restricted.

This CDR3 is 15 amino acids long. V dropped 7 bases and J dropped 4; count of bases not matched to a gene: 6. The germline V gene has CDR1 SNHLY and CDR2 FYNNEI. 60 Vbeta and 13 Jbeta primers were used in PCR. Profiled with immunoSEQ multiplex PCR; TCRdb holds only in-frame clones, not every one. The sample has 150,000 to 200,000 clones, over 75% seen once. The sequence was obtained from a woman aged 25 to 45 in good health and CMV-seronegative. The V and J genes are TRBV2 and TRBJ2-2; TRBD1 aligns across 10 bases. Sequences were obtained from PBMCs. CDR3 in DNA: TGTGCCAGCAAGACAGGGACAGGGGTCACCGGGGAGCTGTTTTTT. Its translation is CASKTGTGVTGELFF.